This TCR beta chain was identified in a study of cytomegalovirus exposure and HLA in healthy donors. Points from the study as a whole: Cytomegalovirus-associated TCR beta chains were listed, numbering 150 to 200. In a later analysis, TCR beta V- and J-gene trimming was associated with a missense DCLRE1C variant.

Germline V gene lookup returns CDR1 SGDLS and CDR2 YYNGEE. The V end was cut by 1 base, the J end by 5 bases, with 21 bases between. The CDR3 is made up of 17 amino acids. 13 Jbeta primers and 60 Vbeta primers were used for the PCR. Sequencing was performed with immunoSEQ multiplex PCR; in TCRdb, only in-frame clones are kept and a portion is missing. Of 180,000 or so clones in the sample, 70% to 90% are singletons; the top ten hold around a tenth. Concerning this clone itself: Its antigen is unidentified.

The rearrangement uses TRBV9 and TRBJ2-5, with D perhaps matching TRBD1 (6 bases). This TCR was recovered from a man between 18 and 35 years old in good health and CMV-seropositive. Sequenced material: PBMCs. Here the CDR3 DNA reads TGTGCCAGCAGCGTATCCCCCTCTCACAGGGCGGGTGAGACCCAGTACTTC. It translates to CASSVSPSHRAGETQYF. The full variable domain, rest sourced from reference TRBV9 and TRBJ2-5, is DSGVTQTPKHLITATGQRVTLRCSPRSGDLSVYWYQQSLDQGLQFLIQYYNGEERAKGNILERFSAQQFPDLHSELNLSSLELGDSALYFCASSVSPSHRAGETQYFGPGTRLLVL.